This TCR beta chain was identified during a study of follicular helper T cells after annual influenza vaccination. Time point noted: 2015-2016 season, 7 days after influenza vaccination. Repertoires were generated with immunoSEQ multiplex PCR, while TCRdb's copy carries only in-frame clones and drops some. The data show 9,500 or so clones, 82% seen once. V dropped 0 bases and J dropped 4; count of bases not matched to a gene: 6. Germline lookup yields CDR1 SGHKS and CDR2 YYEKEE (reference sequence). This CDR3 is 16 amino acids long. This rearrangement joins TRBV5-5 to TRBJ2-1; 8 nucleotides align to TRBD2. The sequence came from an adult who received the influenza vaccine. The source material was CXCR5+ CD38- circulating T follicular helper cells from blood, sampled 7 days after influenza vaccination. Noted subset: circulating Tfh, non-naive CD4+CXCR5+PD-1+ (ICOS+CD38+ or ICOS-CD38-). As DNA, the CDR3 is TGTGCCAGCAGCTTGGCAACGGGGGGGCCGTACAATGAGCAGTTCTTC. It encodes CASSLATGGPYNEQFF.